Listed here are 7 T cell receptor beta chains from one sample, sequenced in a study of cytomegalovirus exposure and HLA in healthy donors (dated by TCRdb to the late 2010s). The method was the immunoSEQ multiplex PCR assay. The multiplex PCR relied on a mix of 60 forward primers for TCR Vbeta segments and 13 reverse primers for TCR Jbeta segments. Held by TCRdb, this immuneACCESS table contains in-frame sequences only and omits some clones. Under half of the omission traces to an unresolved V gene where checked; the cause of the rest is unknown. In all, the sample holds 100,000 to 150,000 clones, and around 78% of those were seen once. Roughly 2% of the sample goes to the ten largest clones. Sequenced input: PBMCs. The receptors originated from a man aged 50 to 59 in good health and CMV-seronegative.

V usage is TRBV23-1 and J usage is TRBJ2-1; D perhaps matches TRBD1 (6 bases). Being an ORF, TRBV23-1 has a function that is uncertain. With 2 bases removed from V and 5 bases from J, the gap between germline ends came to 19 bases. The CDR3 is made up of 17 amino acids. CDR3 sequence reads: CASSQLPGTPQDNEQFF. CDR3 DNA: TGCGCCAGCAGTCAACTCCCCGGGACACCGCAGGACAATGAGCAGTTCTTC.

V usage is TRBV5-1 and J usage is TRBJ2-5, with D perhaps TRBD2 (6 bases). The end of the DNA is better explained by TRBJ2-7, so the J call may be wrong. There are 14 residues in the CDR3. Germline V gene sequence: CDR1 SGHRS, CDR2 YFSETQ. The CDR3 bases are TGCGCCAGCAGCTTGGGCGGGGTAACTTACGAGCAGTACTTC. Encoded protein: CASSLGGVTYEQYF.

The chain uses TRBV10-3 and TRBJ1-5, with 10 bases lining up with TRBD1. Germline V gene data show CDR1 as ENHRY and CDR2 as SYGVKD. V shed 5 bases, J shed 5 bases, and the junction held 6 bases outside the gene matches. CDR3 length: 15 residues. For the CDR3, the DNA is TGTGCCATCAGTTCCGGGACAGGGGTAGATCAGCCCCAGCATTTT. Translating it yields CAISSGTGVDQPQHF.

The J gene is TRBJ2-3, the V gene TRBV7-2; 9 bases align to TRBD2. Germline CDR1 is SGHTA and CDR2 is FQGNSA. V dropped 5 bases and J dropped 3; count of bases not matched to a gene: 9. The length of the CDR3 is 16 residues. Here the CDR3 reads CASSADRAGGTDTQYF. CDR3 DNA sequence: TGTGCCAGCAGCGCCGACCGCGCGGGGGGGACAGATACGCAGTATTTT.

The V call is TRBV2, the J call TRBJ1-6; D might be TRBD1 (5 bases). There are 14 residues in the CDR3. Looked up from germline, CDR1 is SNHLY and CDR2 is FYNNEI. V was shortened by 2 bases and J by 8 bases, with 10 bases between the two germline ends. Here the CDR3 DNA reads TGTGCCAGCAGTGAATCTGGAGGGGATTCACCCCTCCACTTT. Amino acid sequence: CASSESGGDSPLHF.

This chain joins TRBV5-4 and TRBJ1-2, with D tentatively TRBD1 (5 bases). This CDR3 region has 16 residues. Germline values: CDR1 SGHNT, CDR2 YYREEE (reference sequence). The V end lost 0 bases, the J end lost 5 bases, and 17 bases lay between the germline ends. The CDR3 region is CASSLAAGPAFYGYTF. CDR3 DNA: TGTGCCAGCAGCTTGGCAGCAGGGCCGGCTTTTTATGGCTACACCTTC. The full variable domain, rest sourced from reference TRBV5-4 and TRBJ1-2, is ETGVTQSPTHLIKTRGQQVTLRCSSQSGHNTVSWYQQALGQGPQFIFQYYREEENGRGNFPPRFSGLQFPNYSSELNVNALELDDSALYLCASSLAAGPAFYGYTFGSGTRLTVV.

The chain uses TRBV11-2 and TRBJ2-7, with D possibly matching TRBD2 (6 bases). With 0 bases removed from V and 4 bases from J, the gap between germline ends came to 13 bases. Germline CDR1 SGHAT, CDR2 FQNNGV. The CDR3 runs to 15 residues. Here the CDR3 DNA reads TGTGCCAGCAGCTTAGATTGGGGTAGCGGATACGAGCAGTACGTC. As protein: CASSLDWGSGYEQYV.